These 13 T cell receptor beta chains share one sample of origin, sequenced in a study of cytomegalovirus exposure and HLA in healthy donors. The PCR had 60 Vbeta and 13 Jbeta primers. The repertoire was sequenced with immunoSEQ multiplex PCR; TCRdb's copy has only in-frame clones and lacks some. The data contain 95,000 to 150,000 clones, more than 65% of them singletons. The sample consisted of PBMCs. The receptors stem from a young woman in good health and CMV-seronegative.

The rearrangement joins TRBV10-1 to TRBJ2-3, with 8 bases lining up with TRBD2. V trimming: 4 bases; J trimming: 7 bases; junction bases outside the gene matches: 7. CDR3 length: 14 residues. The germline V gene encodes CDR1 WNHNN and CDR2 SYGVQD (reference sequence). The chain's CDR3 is CASSAAGGANTQYF. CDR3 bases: TGCGCCAGCAGTGCGGCGGGGGGTGCCAATACGCAGTATTTT.

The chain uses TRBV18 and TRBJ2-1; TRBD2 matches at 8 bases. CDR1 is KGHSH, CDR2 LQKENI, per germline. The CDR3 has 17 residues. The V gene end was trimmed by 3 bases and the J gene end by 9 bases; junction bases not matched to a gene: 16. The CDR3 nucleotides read TGTGCCAGCTCACCCCAAGGGGATAGCGGGGCATGGGGTGAGCAGTTCTTC. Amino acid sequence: CASSPQGDSGAWGEQFF.

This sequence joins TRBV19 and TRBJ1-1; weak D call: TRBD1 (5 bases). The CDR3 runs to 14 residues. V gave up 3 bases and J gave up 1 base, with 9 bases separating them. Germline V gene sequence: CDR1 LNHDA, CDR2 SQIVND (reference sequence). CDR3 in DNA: TGTGCCAGTAGTATGAGACAGCAGAACACTGAAGCTTTCTTT. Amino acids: CASSMRQQNTEAFF.

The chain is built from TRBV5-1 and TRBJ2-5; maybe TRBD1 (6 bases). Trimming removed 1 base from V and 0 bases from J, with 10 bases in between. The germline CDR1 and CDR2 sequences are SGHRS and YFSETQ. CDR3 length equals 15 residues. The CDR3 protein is CASSLSGTNQETQYF. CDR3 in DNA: TGCGCCAGCAGCTTGTCCGGGACAAACCAAGAGACCCAGTACTTC.

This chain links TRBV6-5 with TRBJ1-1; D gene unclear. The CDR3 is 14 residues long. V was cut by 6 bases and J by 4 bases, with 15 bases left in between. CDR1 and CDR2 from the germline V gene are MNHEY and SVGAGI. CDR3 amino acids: CASSSPSGATEAFF. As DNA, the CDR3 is TGTGCCAGCAGCTCCCCGAGCGGAGCCACTGAAGCTTTCTTT.

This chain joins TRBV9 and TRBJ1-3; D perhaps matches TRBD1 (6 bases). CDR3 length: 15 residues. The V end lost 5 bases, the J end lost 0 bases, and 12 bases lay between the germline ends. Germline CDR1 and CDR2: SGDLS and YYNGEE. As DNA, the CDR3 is TGTGCCAGCAGAGGGGGGGGATACTCTGGAAACACCATATATTTT. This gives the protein CASRGGGYSGNTIYF.

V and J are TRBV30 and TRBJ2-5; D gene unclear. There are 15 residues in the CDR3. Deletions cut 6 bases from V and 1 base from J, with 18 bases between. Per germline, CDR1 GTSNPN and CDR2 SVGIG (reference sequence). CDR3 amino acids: CACTPLWAAQETQYF. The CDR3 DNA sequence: TGTGCCTGTACCCCCCTCTGGGCAGCCCAAGAGACCCAGTACTTC.

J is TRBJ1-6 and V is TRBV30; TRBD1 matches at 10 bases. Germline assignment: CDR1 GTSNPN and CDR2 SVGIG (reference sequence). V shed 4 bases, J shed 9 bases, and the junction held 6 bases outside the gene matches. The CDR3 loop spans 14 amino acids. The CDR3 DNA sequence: TGTGCCTGGACCCCGGGACAGGGGATTTCACCCCTCCACTTT. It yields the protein CAWTPGQGISPLHF.

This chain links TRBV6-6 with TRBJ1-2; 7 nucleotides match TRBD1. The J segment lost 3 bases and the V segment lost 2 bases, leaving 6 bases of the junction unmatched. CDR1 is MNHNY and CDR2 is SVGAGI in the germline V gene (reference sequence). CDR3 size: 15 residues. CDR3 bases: TGTGCCAGCAGTTACACAGGGGCGAGGCACTATGGCTACACCTTC. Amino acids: CASSYTGARHYGYTF.

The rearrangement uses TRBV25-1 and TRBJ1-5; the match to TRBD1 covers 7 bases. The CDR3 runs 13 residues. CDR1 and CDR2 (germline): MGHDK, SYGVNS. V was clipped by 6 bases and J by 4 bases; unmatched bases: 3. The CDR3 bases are TGTGCCAGCAGCGAACAGGGGAATCAGCCCCAGCATTTT. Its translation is CASSEQGNQPQHF.

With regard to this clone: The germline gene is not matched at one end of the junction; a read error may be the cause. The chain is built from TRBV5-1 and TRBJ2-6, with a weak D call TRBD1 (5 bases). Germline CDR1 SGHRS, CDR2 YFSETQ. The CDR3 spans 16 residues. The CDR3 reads CASSSKGFSGANGLTF. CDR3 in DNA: TGCGCCAGCAGCTCGAAAGGATTCTCTGGGGCCAACGGCCTGACTTTC.

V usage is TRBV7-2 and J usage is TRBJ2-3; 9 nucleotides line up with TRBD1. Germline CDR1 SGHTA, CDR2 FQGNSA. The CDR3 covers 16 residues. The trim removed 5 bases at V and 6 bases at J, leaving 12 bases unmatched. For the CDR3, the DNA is TGTGCCAGCAGCATATCCGGGACAGGGAGGTCCGATACGCAGTATTTT. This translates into CASSISGTGRSDTQYF.

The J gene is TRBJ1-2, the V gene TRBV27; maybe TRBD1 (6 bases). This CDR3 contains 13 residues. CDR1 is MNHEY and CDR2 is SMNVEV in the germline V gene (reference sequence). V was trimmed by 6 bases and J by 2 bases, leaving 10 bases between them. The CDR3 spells CASSPQGNYGYTF. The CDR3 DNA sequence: TGTGCCAGCAGCCCTCAGGGGAACTATGGCTACACCTTC.